The next 29 T cell receptor beta chains were all read from a single sample in a study of blood T cell repertoires in COVID-19. This table comes from immunoSEQ multiplex PCR, and its TCRdb copy is limited to in-frame clones, with some not included. The table includes about 190,000 clones, 75% to 95% detected once. The specimen was peripheral blood. These receptors were collected from a man between 50 and 59 years old with acute or convalescent COVID-19.

The CDR3: CASSLSDRRVEAFF. The CDR3 bases are TGTGCCAGCAGTTTAAGCGACAGGCGGGTTGAAGCTTTCTTT. This sequence joins TRBV28 and TRBJ1-1; TRBD1 might be the D (6 bases). CDR3 length: 14 amino acids. Germline V CDR1 and CDR2: MDHEN, SYDVKM. V shed 2 bases and J shed 7 bases, with 14 bases lying between them.

This chain joins TRBV28 and TRBJ1-5; maybe TRBD1 (6 bases). The germline V and J ends were trimmed by 5 bases and 7 bases, with 12 bases remaining between them. The CDR3 runs 13 residues. Germline-derived CDR1 and CDR2 are MDHEN and SYDVKM. The CDR3 protein is CASSPDRNQPQHF. CDR3 DNA: TGTGCCAGCAGTCCGGACAGAAACCAGCCCCAGCATTTT.

V gene TRBV5-1 combines with J gene TRBJ2-1; TRBD2 agrees at 9 bases. CDR1 and CDR2 (germline): SGHRS, YFSETQ. The J segment lost 15 bases and the V segment lost 0 bases, leaving 10 bases of the junction unmatched. This CDR3 is built from 14 residues. CDR3 amino acids: CASSLGPEVAGVFF. The CDR3 nucleotides are TGCGCCAGCAGCTTGGGCCCTGAGGTAGCGGGGGTGTTCTTC.

This sequence joins TRBV7-8 and TRBJ2-3; D uncertain. The germline CDR1 and CDR2 sequences are SGHVS and FQNEAQ. The CDR3 sequence is 12 residues long. Trimming stripped 5 bases from V and 5 bases from J, with 8 bases between. The CDR3 coding sequence is TGTGCCAGCAGCACGGTCGGAGATACGCAGTATTTT. This translates into CASSTVGDTQYF.

The gene calls are TRBV28 and TRBJ2-7, with 11 bases aligning to TRBD1. The CDR3 consists of 12 residues. CDR1 is MDHEN and CDR2 is SYDVKM in the germline V gene. Trimming at V came to 8 bases and at J to 4 bases, leaving 1 base not matched to a gene. The CDR3, as DNA: TGTGCCAGCCGGGACAGGGGGTACGAGCAGTACTTC. Protein sequence: CASRDRGYEQYF.

V is TRBV19 and J is TRBJ2-1; TRBD2 matches at 13 bases. Germline assignment: CDR1 LNHDA and CDR2 SQIVND (reference sequence). The CDR3 consists of 15 residues. V shed 11 bases, J shed 4 bases, and the junction held 8 bases outside the gene matches. CDR3 residues: CASRTSGRGYNEQFF. DNA for the CDR3: TGTGCCTCGAGGACTAGCGGGAGAGGGTACAATGAGCAGTTCTTC.

This sequence joins TRBV19 and TRBJ1-2, with 7 positions matching TRBD1. The CDR3 spans 12 residues. V dropped 5 bases and J dropped 3; count of bases not matched to a gene: 0. Germline lookup yields CDR1 LNHDA and CDR2 SQIVND (reference sequence). CDR3 protein: CASSGQDYGYTF. In nucleotides, the CDR3 is TGTGCCAGTAGTGGACAGGACTATGGCTACACCTTC.

The chain is built from TRBV4-1 and TRBJ2-2; 7 bases align to TRBD1. V shed 0 bases, J shed 4 bases, and the junction held 5 bases outside the gene matches. Germline assignment: CDR1 MGHRA and CDR2 YSYEKL. The CDR3 length is 16 residues. CDR3 DNA: TGCGCCAGCAGCCAAGATTTCGGGACAGTCACCGGGGAGCTGTTTTTT. Amino acids: CASSQDFGTVTGELFF.

The chain joins TRBV7-9 to TRBJ2-3, with 13 nucleotides matching TRBD2. The CDR3 runs 16 residues. The V gene's germline CDR1 is SEHNR and CDR2 FQNEAQ (reference sequence). Trimming at V came to 3 bases and at J to 2 bases, leaving 2 bases not matched to a gene. The chain's CDR3 is CASSLGLAGYTDTQYF. CDR3 DNA: TGTGCCAGCAGCTTGGGACTAGCGGGGTACACAGATACGCAGTATTTT.

The V and J genes are TRBV2 and TRBJ2-7; 11 bases align to TRBD2. The V and J ends lost 7 bases and 1 base, in that order; junction bases with no gene match: 9. Germline V gives CDR1 SNHLY, CDR2 FYNNEI. The CDR3 extends over 16 amino acids. CDR3: CASIGTSGKGSYEQYF. CDR3 coding DNA: TGTGCCAGCATCGGGACTAGCGGCAAGGGGTCCTACGAGCAGTACTTC.

This chain uses TRBV19 with TRBJ2-2; D may be TRBD1 (5 bases). V lost 4 bases and J lost 7, with 16 bases in between. The CDR3 extends over 15 amino acids. Germline values: CDR1 LNHDA, CDR2 SQIVND (reference sequence). CDR3 DNA: TGTGCCAGTAGTAACTTCGCAGGGTTGGGCGGGGAGCTGTTTTTT. Its protein is CASSNFAGLGGELFF.

This clone showed up just once. V is TRBV9 and J is TRBJ2-4, with 7 bases fitting TRBD1. The V gene end was trimmed by 0 bases and the J gene end by 3 bases; junction bases not matched to a gene: 9. The CDR3 runs to 17 residues. Germline CDR1 SGDLS, CDR2 YYNGEE. For the CDR3, the DNA is TGTGCCAGCAGCGTAGATCCGAGACAGGGAAGCAAAAACATTCAGTACTTC. Protein sequence: CASSVDPRQGSKNIQYF.

The chain is built from TRBV9 and TRBJ2-2; D unresolved. The CDR3 contains 14 residues. The V and J ends lost 8 bases and 0 bases respectively, with 11 bases between them. CDR1 and CDR2 from the germline V gene are SGDLS and YYNGEE. The CDR3 here is CARSGIPNTGELFF. Written as DNA, the CDR3 is TGTGCCAGGAGTGGTATACCGAACACCGGGGAGCTGTTTTTT.

V and J are TRBV4-2 and TRBJ2-1; 11 bases are a match to TRBD2. This CDR3 contains 19 residues. CDR1 is LGHNA and CDR2 is YNFKEQ in the germline V gene. V trimming: 1 base; J trimming: 1 base; junction bases outside the gene matches: 9. The CDR3: CASSQVVGSGGVSYNEQFF. CDR3 nucleotides: TGTGCCAGCAGCCAAGTGGTTGGTAGCGGGGGGGTTTCCTACAATGAGCAGTTCTTC.

The gene calls are TRBV27 and TRBJ1-2, with 9 nucleotides matching TRBD1. This CDR3 has 16 amino acids. Trimming at V came to 0 bases and at J to 5 bases, leaving 7 bases not matched to a gene. CDR1 is MNHEY, CDR2 SMNVEV, per germline (reference sequence). CDR3 region: CASSLSTGGTSYGYTF. DNA of the CDR3: TGTGCCAGCAGTTTATCCACAGGGGGCACATCGTATGGCTACACCTTC.

The table lists this clone with a few counts. V gene TRBV5-4 combines with J gene TRBJ1-4, with 8 nucleotides matching TRBD1. The CDR3 loop spans 15 amino acids. Trimming removed 0 bases from V and 7 bases from J; junction bases left unmatched: 5. The germline CDR1 and CDR2 sequences are SGHNT and YYREEE (reference sequence). The CDR3 spells CASSLAGTGGEKLFF. DNA for the CDR3: TGTGCCAGCAGCTTGGCCGGGACAGGAGGTGAAAAACTGTTTTTT.

The chain uses TRBV6-5 and TRBJ2-7; 14 positions match TRBD2. Trimming at V came to 0 bases and at J to 7 bases, leaving 2 bases not matched to a gene. CDR3 length: 15 residues. CDR1 and CDR2 from the germline V gene are MNHEY and SVGAGI. The CDR3 loop reads CASSYSTSGRGEQYF. CDR3 DNA sequence: TGTGCCAGCAGTTACTCGACTAGCGGGAGGGGAGAGCAGTACTTC.

DNA of the CDR3: TGCGCCAGCAGCTTTGCGGGATCAGAGACCCAGTACTTC. This codes for CASSFAGSETQYF. This chain connects TRBV5-1 to TRBJ2-5; D possibly corresponds to TRBD2 (6 bases). Germline V gene data show CDR1 as SGHRS and CDR2 as YFSETQ. This CDR3 region has 13 residues. Trimming removed 2 bases at V and 4 bases at J, with 9 bases between. The full variable domain, completed using reference TRBV5-1 and TRBJ2-5, is KAGVTQTPRYLIKTRGQQVTLSCSPISGHRSVSWYQQTPGQGLQFLFEYFSETQRNKGNFPGRFSGRQFSNSRSEMNVSTLELGDSALYLCASSFAGSETQYFGPGTRLLVL.

The chain has TRBV7-3 and TRBJ2-5, with 7 bases aligning to TRBD1. Germline CDR1 reads SGHTA; CDR2 reads FQGTGA. The CDR3 is 13 residues long. V shed 6 bases and J 6 bases; nucleotides not matched to a gene: 7. This CDR3 reads CASSFDREQTQYF. The CDR3 DNA reads TGTGCCAGCAGTTTTGACAGGGAGCAGACCCAGTACTTC.

This chain connects TRBV30 to TRBJ2-3; 13 bases line up with TRBD2. Looked up from germline, CDR1 is GTSNPN and CDR2 is SVGIG (reference sequence). J was trimmed by 6 bases and V by 3 bases; bases with no gene match: 12. This CDR3 is 17 amino acids long. CDR3 bases: TGTGCCTGGAGGCTCTTGGGACTAGCGGGGCACGCCGATACGCAGTATTTT. Its protein product is CAWRLLGLAGHADTQYF.

J is TRBJ2-7 and V is TRBV2; 10 nucleotides match TRBD1. This CDR3 is built from 13 residues. The J segment lost 4 bases and the V segment lost 7 bases, leaving 4 bases of the junction unmatched. Germline V gene sequence: CDR1 SNHLY, CDR2 FYNNEI. The CDR3 is CASTGDRGYEQYF. CDR3 in DNA: TGTGCCAGCACCGGGGACAGGGGTTACGAGCAGTACTTC.

V gene TRBV6-2 or TRBV6-3 combines with J gene TRBJ1-6; 9 bases line up with TRBD1. The length of the CDR3 is 15 residues. In germline, CDR1 is MNHEY, CDR2 SVGEGT. V lost 4 bases, J lost 10 bases, and 8 bases stayed unmatched. This CDR3 reads CASSSRGQGTSPLHF. As DNA, the CDR3 is TGTGCCAGCAGTTCTCGAGGACAGGGGACGTCACCCCTCCACTTT.

This chain links TRBV28 with TRBJ2-3; 9 positions agree with TRBD1. Germline V CDR1 and CDR2: MDHEN, SYDVKM. The CDR3 sequence is 14 residues long. V shed 2 bases, J shed 5 bases, and the junction held 2 bases outside the gene matches. The CDR3 sequence is CASSLGTGLDTQYF. The CDR3 nucleotides read TGTGCCAGCAGTTTAGGGACAGGGTTAGATACGCAGTATTTT.

The chain links TRBV6-5 to TRBJ1-2; weak D call: TRBD1 (5 bases). The germline gives CDR1 MNHEY, CDR2 SVGAGI. Trimming took off 0 bases at V and 5 bases at J, with 10 bases between the two ends. The CDR3 has 14 residues. The CDR3 region has the DNA TGTGCCAGCAGTTACTCGGGGGGGTCGTATGGCTACACCTTC. Its translation is CASSYSGGSYGYTF.

The V and J genes are TRBV24-1 and TRBJ2-3, with 8 bases lining up with TRBD2. The J segment lost 4 bases and the V segment lost 4 bases, leaving 12 bases of the junction unmatched. Germline V lookup: CDR1 KGHDR, CDR2 SFDVKD. The CDR3 has 17 residues. CDR3 bases: TGTGCCACCAGTGAAACCCCGGGACTAGTCAGCCCAGATACGCAGTATTTT. Amino acids: CATSETPGLVSPDTQYF.

V gene TRBV2 combines with J gene TRBJ2-5, with D unresolved. Germline CDR1 reads SNHLY; CDR2 reads FYNNEI. CDR3 size: 12 residues. Trimming took off 7 bases at V and 7 bases at J, with 13 bases between the two ends. The CDR3 is CASNNSPRTQYF. In DNA form, the CDR3 reads TGTGCCAGCAACAACAGCCCAAGGACCCAGTACTTC.

The V gene is TRBV7-9, the J gene TRBJ2-5; the match to TRBD2 covers 8 bases. The trim removed 5 bases at V and 5 bases at J, leaving 7 bases unmatched. This CDR3 comprises 14 residues. Per germline, CDR1 SEHNR and CDR2 FQNEAQ (reference sequence). The CDR3 DNA reads TGTGCCAGCAGCCCCGGGGGGGTGGCGGAGACCCAGTACTTC. Its protein is CASSPGGVAETQYF.

The rearrangement joins TRBV4-1 to TRBJ1-3; D perhaps matches TRBD1 (6 bases). In germline, CDR1 is MGHRA, CDR2 YSYEKL. The CDR3 length is 15 residues. Deletions cut 8 bases from V and 0 bases from J, with 14 bases between. The CDR3 region is CASGLTGFSGNTIYF. CDR3 bases: TGCGCCAGCGGACTCACAGGGTTCTCTGGAAACACCATATATTTT.

The V and J genes are TRBV15 and TRBJ2-1, with 7 bases matching TRBD2. The CDR3 is 13 amino acids. With V trimmed by 3 bases and J by 7 bases, 3 bases remained unmatched. Germline assignment: CDR1 LNHNV and CDR2 YYDKDF (reference sequence). CDR3 DNA: TGTGCCACCAGCAGTCGGACTAGGAATGAGCAGTTCTTC. Amino acids: CATSSRTRNEQFF.